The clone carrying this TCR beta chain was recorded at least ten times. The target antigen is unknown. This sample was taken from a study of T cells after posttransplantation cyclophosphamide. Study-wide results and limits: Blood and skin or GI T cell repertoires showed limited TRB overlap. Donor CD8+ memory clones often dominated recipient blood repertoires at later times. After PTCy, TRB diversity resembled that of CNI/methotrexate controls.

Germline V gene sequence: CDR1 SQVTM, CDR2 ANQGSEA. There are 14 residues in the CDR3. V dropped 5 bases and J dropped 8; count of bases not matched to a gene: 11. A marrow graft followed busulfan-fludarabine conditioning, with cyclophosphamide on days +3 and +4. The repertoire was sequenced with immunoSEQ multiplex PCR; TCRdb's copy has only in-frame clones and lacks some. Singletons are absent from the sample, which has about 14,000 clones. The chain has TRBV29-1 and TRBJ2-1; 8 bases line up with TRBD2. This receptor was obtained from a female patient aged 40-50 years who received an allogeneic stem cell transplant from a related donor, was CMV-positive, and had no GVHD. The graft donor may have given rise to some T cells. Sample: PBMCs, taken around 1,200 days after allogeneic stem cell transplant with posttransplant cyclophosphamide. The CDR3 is CSVRVGGGGDEQFF. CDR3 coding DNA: TGCAGCGTTCGGGTCGGGGGGGGCGGCGATGAGCAGTTCTTC.